Below are 8 T cell receptor beta chains sequenced from a single sample in a study of T-cell reconstitution after alpha-beta-depleted transplantation in children. Unique molecular identifiers featured in how the TCRbeta library was prepared. Via MiXCR, TCRdb re-called the PCR reads, giving one row per CDR3 protein. The sample carries just over 950,000 distinct CDR3 sequences, under 30% recorded once. The sample consisted of PBMCs, mostly from graft donor cells, taken 360 days after TCRalphabeta/CD19-depleted stem cell transplant. These TCRs come from a boy in the first two years of life who had a stem cell transplant for SCID, so the T cells may come from the graft donor.

A note on this clonotype: One end of the junction does not line up with germline, which may come from a read error. The CDR3 DNA reads TGTGCCTGCTGCCAAGCGGAAGCGGGACTAGGGCCTCAAGAGGCCCAGTACTTC. Translating it yields CACCQAEAGLGPQEAQYF. V gene TRBV3-1 combines with J gene TRBJ2-5; 8 nucleotides line up with TRBD2. Per germline, CDR1 LGHDT and CDR2 YNNKEL (reference sequence). The CDR3 is made up of 18 amino acids.

The V call is TRBV7-2, the J call TRBJ2-7; the D gene is possibly TRBD2 (5 bases). This CDR3 spans 13 amino acids. V lost 1 base, J lost 6 bases, and 10 bases lay in between. CDR1 and CDR2 from the germline V gene are SGHTA and FQGNSA. CDR3 DNA: TGTGCCAGCAGCTTAGTCGGGGTACGCGAGCAGTACTTC. Protein sequence: CASSLVGVREQYF.

The rearrangement uses TRBV7-9 and TRBJ2-5; 9 nucleotides align to TRBD1. CDR3 length equals 16 residues. Trimming took 4 bases from V and 2 from J; bases not matched to a gene: 8. CDR1 is SEHNR, CDR2 FQNEAQ, per germline (reference sequence). The CDR3 loop reads CASSWRGTGLQETQYF. The CDR3 DNA reads TGTGCCAGCAGCTGGCGGGGGACAGGGTTGCAAGAGACCCAGTACTTC.

The V gene is TRBV28, the J gene TRBJ2-7; 15 nucleotides agree with TRBD2. With 3 bases clipped from V and 5 bases from J, the junction kept 11 bases outside the gene matches. There are 18 residues in the CDR3. CDR1 and CDR2 from the germline V gene are MDHEN and SYDVKM. The CDR3 DNA reads TGTGCCAGCAGTTTGCCGGGACTAGCGGGGGGTTTCGCCGACGAGCAGTACTTC. As protein: CASSLPGLAGGFADEQYF.

This chain links TRBV20-1 with TRBJ2-2, with a weak D call TRBD1 (5 bases). The V end lost 3 bases, the J end lost 5 bases, and 13 bases lay between the germline ends. Germline lookup yields CDR1 DFQATT and CDR2 SNEGSKA (reference sequence). The length of the CDR3 is 14 residues. CDR3 sequence reads: CSASYTGTTGELFF. DNA of the CDR3: TGCAGTGCTAGTTACACAGGAACTACCGGGGAGCTGTTTTTT.

This clonotype has just a few counts. The V gene is TRBV4-3, the J gene TRBJ1-4; tentative D call: TRBD1 (5 bases). CDR1 LGHNA and CDR2 YSLEER come from the germline V gene. V lost 1 base, J lost 6 bases, and 9 bases lay in between. The CDR3 spans 14 residues. The CDR3 region is CASSQAQGHEKLFF. The CDR3, as DNA: TGCGCCAGCAGCCAAGCCCAGGGACATGAAAAACTGTTTTTT.

The genes are TRBV5-1 and TRBJ1-1, with 7 bases identical to TRBD1. The CDR3 is 15 residues long. The germline V gene encodes CDR1 SGHRS and CDR2 YFSETQ. J lost 3 bases, V lost 3 bases, and 8 bases had no gene match. For the CDR3, the DNA is TGCGCCAGCAGCTGGGGTGACCAGGGGGACACTGAAGCTTTCTTT. Protein: CASSWGDQGDTEAFF.

J is TRBJ2-7 and V is TRBV5-1, with TRBD2 as a possible D gene (6 bases). There are 13 residues in the CDR3. V lost 4 bases to trimming and J lost 1 base, with 9 bases between them. CDR1 and CDR2 (germline): SGHRS, YFSETQ. The CDR3 loop reads CASSVGLSYEQYF. CDR3 bases: TGCGCCAGCAGCGTGGGACTTTCCTACGAGCAGTACTTC.